The 9 T cell receptor beta chains below all came from one sample that was sequenced in a study of identical twins. TCRdb reprocessed the 5' RACE reads with MiXCR, giving one entry per CDR3 protein. The sample has 600,000 to 850,000 distinct CDR3 sequences; approximately 18% are singletons. The same specimen was also included in a second study, on T cells expressing NK-cell markers.

Sequencing was done on a sample of PBMCs. Receptors originate from a woman between 18 and 29 years old in good health.

This clonotype was recorded a few times. The chain recombines TRBV20-1 with TRBJ2-3, with D unclear. V lost 5 bases, J lost 5 bases, and 8 bases lay in between. CDR3 length equals 11 residues. CDR1 and CDR2 from the germline V gene are DFQATT and SNEGSKA (reference sequence). The CDR3 region has the DNA TGCAGTGCTCTGAACGGAGATACGCAGTATTTT. This sequence encodes CSALNGDTQYF.

The chain carries TRBV20-1 and TRBJ2-3; 8 bases are shared with TRBD2. Germline V lookup: CDR1 DFQATT, CDR2 SNEGSKA (reference sequence). The CDR3 has 15 amino acids. Trimming cost V 6 bases and J 0 bases; bases outside gene matches: 8. CDR3 nucleotides: TGCAGTGCCAGCCGAAGCGGGAGAAGCACAGATACGCAGTATTTT. This sequence encodes CSASRSGRSTDTQYF.

This clonotype was seen more than once but under ten times. This chain connects TRBV6-6 to TRBJ1-1; weak D call: TRBD1 (5 bases). V lost 2 bases and J lost 4, with 8 bases in between. Germline values: CDR1 MNHNY, CDR2 SVGAGI (reference sequence). The CDR3 is 13 amino acids. The CDR3 DNA sequence: TGTGCCAGCAGTTACGACAGCGCCACTGAAGCTTTCTTT. Translated, it gives CASSYDSATEAFF.

This clonotype appeared a few times. The chain joins TRBV12-3 or TRBV12-4 to TRBJ1-1; 7 positions agree with TRBD1. V shed 7 bases and J 6 bases; nucleotides not matched to a gene: 8. The CDR3 has 13 amino acids. The CDR3 DNA is TGTGCCAGCACTCGGGGACAGTTGGCTGAAGCTTTCTTT. It encodes CASTRGQLAEAFF.

This clonotype was seen a handful of times. CDR3 sequence (DNA): TGTGCCAGCAGCCAACCTACAGGGCTCGGCACTGAAGCTTTCTTT. Protein product: CASSQPTGLGTEAFF. V is TRBV4-2 and J is TRBJ1-1, with D perhaps matching TRBD1 (6 bases). The germline V gene has CDR1 LGHNA and CDR2 YNFKEQ. The CDR3 runs to 15 residues. Trimming removed 2 bases from V and 4 bases from J, with 14 bases in between.

The chain combines TRBV20-1 with TRBJ2-5; TRBD1 matches at 7 bases. Trimming cost V 6 bases and J 5 bases; bases outside gene matches: 6. CDR3 size: 12 residues. From germline, CDR1 is DFQATT and CDR2 SNEGSKA (reference sequence). The CDR3 region is CSAAGGVETQYF. CDR3 coding DNA: TGCAGTGCGGCAGGGGGAGTGGAGACCCAGTACTTC.

This clonotype was recorded a few times. The chain uses TRBV7-2 and TRBJ2-1; 7 bases are shared with TRBD1. V lost 1 base and J lost 4; bases outside the gene matches: 4. CDR1 is SGHTA and CDR2 is FQGNSA in the germline V gene. CDR3 length: 15 amino acids. The CDR3 spells CASSLVGTVYNEQFF. CDR3 DNA: TGTGCCAGCAGCTTAGTTGGGACAGTTTACAATGAGCAGTTCTTC.

The sample holds one count of this clonotype. This chain joins TRBV20-1 and TRBJ2-1; D possibly corresponds to TRBD2 (6 bases). Germline lookup yields CDR1 DFQATT and CDR2 SNEGSKA (reference sequence). Trimming removed 1 base at V and 0 bases at J, with 10 bases between. The CDR3 covers 15 residues. For the CDR3, the DNA is TGCAGTGCTAGAGTGGGGAGGAGCTCCTACAATGAGCAGTTCTTC. It specifies CSARVGRSSYNEQFF.

In DNA, the CDR3 is TGCAGCGTTGAAGATTGGCTTGGAGACAGGGGAAGCTATGGCTACACCTTC. Encoded protein: CSVEDWLGDRGSYGYTF. V gene TRBV29-1 combines with J gene TRBJ1-2; 8 bases line up with TRBD1. V gave up 0 bases and J gave up 4 bases; unmatched junction bases: 13. The CDR3 covers 17 residues. The germline V gene encodes CDR1 SQVTM and CDR2 ANQGSEA.